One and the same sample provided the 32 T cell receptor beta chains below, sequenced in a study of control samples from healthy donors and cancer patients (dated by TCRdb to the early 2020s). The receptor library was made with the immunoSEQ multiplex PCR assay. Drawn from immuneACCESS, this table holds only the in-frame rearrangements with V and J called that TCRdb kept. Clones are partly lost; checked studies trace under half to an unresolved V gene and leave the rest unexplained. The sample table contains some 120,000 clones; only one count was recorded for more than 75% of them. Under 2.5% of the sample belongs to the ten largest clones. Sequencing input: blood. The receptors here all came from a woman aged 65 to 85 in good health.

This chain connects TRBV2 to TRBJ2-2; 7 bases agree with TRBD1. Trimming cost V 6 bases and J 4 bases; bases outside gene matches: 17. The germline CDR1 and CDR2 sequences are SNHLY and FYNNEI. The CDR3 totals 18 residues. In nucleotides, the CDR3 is TGTGCCAGCAGGCGGACAGGTAGGGGGCTTGGGGTCACCGGGGAGCTGTTTTTT. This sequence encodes CASRRTGRGLGVTGELFF. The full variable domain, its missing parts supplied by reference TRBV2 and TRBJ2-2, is EPEVTQTPSHQVTQMGQEVILRCVPISNHLYFYWYRQILGQKVEFLVSFYNNEISEKSEIFDDQFSVERPDGSNFTLKIRSTKLEDSAMYFCASRRTGRGLGVTGELFFGEGSRLTVL.

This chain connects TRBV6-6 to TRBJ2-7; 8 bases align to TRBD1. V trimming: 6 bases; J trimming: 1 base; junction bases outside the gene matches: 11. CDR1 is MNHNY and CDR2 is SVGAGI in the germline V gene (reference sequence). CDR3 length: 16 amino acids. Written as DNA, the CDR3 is TGTGCCAGCAGCGCCCACGCGACAGGGGAATCCTACGAGCAGTACTTC. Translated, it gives CASSAHATGESYEQYF.

For the CDR3, the DNA is TGTGCCAGCAGCCCCCCAGCTAACTATGGCTACACCTTC. Residues: CASSPPANYGYTF. V is TRBV3-1 (or the pseudogene TRBV3-2) and J is TRBJ1-2; D is unclear. This CDR3 comprises 13 residues. The V and J ends lost 4 bases and 0 bases respectively, with 6 bases between them. Germline CDR1 LGHDT, CDR2 YNNKEL (reference sequence).

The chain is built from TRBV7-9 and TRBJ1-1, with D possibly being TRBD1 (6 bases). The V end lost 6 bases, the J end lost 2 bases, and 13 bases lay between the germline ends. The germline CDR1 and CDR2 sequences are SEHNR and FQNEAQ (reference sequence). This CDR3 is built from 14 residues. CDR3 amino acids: CASSPPTGNTEAFF. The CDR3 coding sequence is TGTGCCAGCAGTCCACCGACAGGTAACACTGAAGCTTTCTTT.

CDR3 loop: CATGSGANVLTF. CDR3 DNA sequence: TGTGCCACAGGATCTGGGGCCAACGTCCTGACTTTC. The chain has TRBV21-1 and TRBJ2-6; TRBD1 is the table's D call and was not checked against the DNA. TRBV21-1 is tagged as a pseudogene. The CDR3 consists of 12 residues.

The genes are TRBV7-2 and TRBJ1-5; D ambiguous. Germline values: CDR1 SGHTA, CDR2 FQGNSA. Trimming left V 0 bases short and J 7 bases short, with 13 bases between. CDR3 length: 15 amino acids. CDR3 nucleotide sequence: TGTGCCAGCAGCTTAGCCCAGGCCGGGCGGCAGCCCCAGCATTTT. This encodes CASSLAQAGRQPQHF.

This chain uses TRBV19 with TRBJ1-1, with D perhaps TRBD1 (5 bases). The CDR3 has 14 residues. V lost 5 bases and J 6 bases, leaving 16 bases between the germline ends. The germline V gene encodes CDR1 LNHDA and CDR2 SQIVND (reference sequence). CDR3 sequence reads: CASSGRQGNSEAFF. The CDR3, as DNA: TGTGCCAGTAGTGGTAGGCAGGGTAACTCTGAAGCTTTCTTT.

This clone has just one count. The CDR3: CASSGTAYEQYF. The CDR3 nucleotides read TGTGCCAGTTCCGGGACAGCCTACGAGCAGTACTTC. The V call is TRBV2, the J call TRBJ2-7, with TRBD1 identical over 7 bases. Losses at the gene ends were 9 bases for V and 2 bases for J; bases not matched to a gene: 4. The V gene's germline CDR1 is SNHLY and CDR2 FYNNEI. This CDR3 has 12 residues.

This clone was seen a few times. In nucleotides, the CDR3 is TGTGCCAGTAGTACTCGACAGGGGAACTATGGCTACACCTTC. Translated, it gives CASSTRQGNYGYTF. The gene calls are TRBV19 and TRBJ1-2; 8 bases are a match to TRBD1. The CDR3 is 14 amino acids. Germline loops: CDR1 LNHDA, CDR2 SQIVND (reference sequence). V shed 4 bases, J shed 2 bases, and the junction held 3 bases outside the gene matches.

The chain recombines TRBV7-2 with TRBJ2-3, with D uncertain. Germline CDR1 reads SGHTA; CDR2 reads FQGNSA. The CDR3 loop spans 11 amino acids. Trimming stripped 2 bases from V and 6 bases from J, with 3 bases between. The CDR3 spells CASSLMDTQYF. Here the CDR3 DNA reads TGTGCCAGCAGCTTAATGGATACGCAGTATTTT.

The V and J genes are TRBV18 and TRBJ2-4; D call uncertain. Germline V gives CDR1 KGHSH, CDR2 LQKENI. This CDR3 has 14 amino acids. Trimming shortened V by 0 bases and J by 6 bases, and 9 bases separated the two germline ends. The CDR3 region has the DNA TGTGCCAGCTCACCACCTTCCAGCCTAAACATTCAGTACTTC. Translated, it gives CASSPPSSLNIQYF.

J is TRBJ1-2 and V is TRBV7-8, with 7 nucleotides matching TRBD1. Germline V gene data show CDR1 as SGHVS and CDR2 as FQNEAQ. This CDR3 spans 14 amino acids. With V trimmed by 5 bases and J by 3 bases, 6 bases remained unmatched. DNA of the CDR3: TGTGCCAGCAGCGCCACCGGGACAGACTATGGCTACACCTTC. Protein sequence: CASSATGTDYGYTF.

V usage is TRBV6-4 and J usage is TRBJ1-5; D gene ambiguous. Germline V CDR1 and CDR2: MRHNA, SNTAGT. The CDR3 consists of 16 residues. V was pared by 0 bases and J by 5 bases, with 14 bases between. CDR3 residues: CASSDSTGALDQPQHF. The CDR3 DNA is TGTGCCAGCAGTGACTCCACGGGAGCTCTAGATCAGCCCCAGCATTTT.

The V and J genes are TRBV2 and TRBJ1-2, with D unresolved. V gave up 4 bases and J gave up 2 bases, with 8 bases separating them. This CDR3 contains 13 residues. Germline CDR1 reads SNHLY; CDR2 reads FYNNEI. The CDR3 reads CASSVDGNYGYTF. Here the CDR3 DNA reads TGTGCCAGCAGTGTCGACGGCAACTATGGCTACACCTTC.

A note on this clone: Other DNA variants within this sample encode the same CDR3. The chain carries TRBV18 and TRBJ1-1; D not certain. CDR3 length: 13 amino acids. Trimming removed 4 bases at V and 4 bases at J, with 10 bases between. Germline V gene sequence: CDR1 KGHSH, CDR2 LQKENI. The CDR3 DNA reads TGTGCCAGCTCACATCCCCTTAGCACTGAAGCTTTCTTT. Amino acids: CASSHPLSTEAFF.

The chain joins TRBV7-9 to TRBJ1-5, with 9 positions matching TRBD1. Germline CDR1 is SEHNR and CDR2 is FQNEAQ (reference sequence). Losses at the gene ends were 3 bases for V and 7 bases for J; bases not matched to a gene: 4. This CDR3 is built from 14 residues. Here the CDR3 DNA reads TGTGCCAGCAGCTTGGGACAGGGCGGGCAGCCCCAGCATTTT. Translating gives CASSLGQGGQPQHF.

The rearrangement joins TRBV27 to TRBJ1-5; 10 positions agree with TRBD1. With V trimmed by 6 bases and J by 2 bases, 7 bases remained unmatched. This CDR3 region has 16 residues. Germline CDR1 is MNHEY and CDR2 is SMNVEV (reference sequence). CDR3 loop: CASSLTGTGGNQPQHF. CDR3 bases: TGTGCCAGCAGCTTAACCGGGACAGGGGGCAATCAGCCCCAGCATTTT.

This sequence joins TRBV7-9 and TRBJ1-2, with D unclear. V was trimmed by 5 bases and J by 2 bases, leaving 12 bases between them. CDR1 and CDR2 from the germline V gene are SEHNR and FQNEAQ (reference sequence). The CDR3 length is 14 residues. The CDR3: CASSPRRSNYGYTF. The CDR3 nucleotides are TGTGCCAGCAGCCCAAGACGGAGCAACTATGGCTACACCTTC.

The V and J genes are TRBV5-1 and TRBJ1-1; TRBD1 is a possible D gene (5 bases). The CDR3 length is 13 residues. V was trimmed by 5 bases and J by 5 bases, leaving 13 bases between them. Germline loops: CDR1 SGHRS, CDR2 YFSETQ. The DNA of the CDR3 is TGCGCCAGCAGACTCACACAGGAGACTGAAGCTTTCTTT. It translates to CASRLTQETEAFF.

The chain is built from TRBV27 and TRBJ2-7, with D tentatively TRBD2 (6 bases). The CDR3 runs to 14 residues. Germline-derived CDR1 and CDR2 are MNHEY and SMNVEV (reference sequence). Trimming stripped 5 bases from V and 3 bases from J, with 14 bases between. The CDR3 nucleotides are TGTGCCAGCAGTCCACACCCGGGGGTCTACGAGCAGTACTTC. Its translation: CASSPHPGVYEQYF.

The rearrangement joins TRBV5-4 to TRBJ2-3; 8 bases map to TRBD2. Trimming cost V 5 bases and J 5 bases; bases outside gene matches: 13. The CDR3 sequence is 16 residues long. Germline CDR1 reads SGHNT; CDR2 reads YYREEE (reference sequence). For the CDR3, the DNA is TGTGCCAGCAGGAGTAGGCGGGGGGTTGGAGTAGATACGCAGTATTTT. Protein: CASRSRRGVGVDTQYF. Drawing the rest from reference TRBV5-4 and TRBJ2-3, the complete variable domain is ETGVTQSPTHLIKTRGQQVTLRCSSQSGHNTVSWYQQALGQGPQFIFQYYREEENGRGNFPPRFSGLQFPNYSSELNVNALELDDSALYLCASRSRRGVGVDTQYFGPGTRLTVL.

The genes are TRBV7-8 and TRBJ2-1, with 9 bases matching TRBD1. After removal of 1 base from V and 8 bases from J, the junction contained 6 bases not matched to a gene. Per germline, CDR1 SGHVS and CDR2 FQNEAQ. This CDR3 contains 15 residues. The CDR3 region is CASSLEGQGMYEQFF. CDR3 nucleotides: TGTGCCAGCAGCTTAGAGGGACAGGGTATGTATGAGCAGTTCTTC.

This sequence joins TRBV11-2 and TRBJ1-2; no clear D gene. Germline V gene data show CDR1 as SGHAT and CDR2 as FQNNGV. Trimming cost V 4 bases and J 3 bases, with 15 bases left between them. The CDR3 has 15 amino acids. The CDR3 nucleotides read TGTGCCAGCAGCTCCCCCCTCACCCTGGACTATGGCTACACCTTC. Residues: CASSSPLTLDYGYTF.

DNA for the CDR3: TGTGCCAGCAGCCAACCGGTAATCGGGGAGCTGTTTTTT. Translating it yields CASSQPVIGELFF. The chain uses TRBV16 and TRBJ2-2; D is ambiguous. The germline CDR1 and CDR2 sequences are KGHSY and FQNENV. V was pared by 2 bases and J by 7 bases, with 8 bases between. This CDR3 contains 13 residues.

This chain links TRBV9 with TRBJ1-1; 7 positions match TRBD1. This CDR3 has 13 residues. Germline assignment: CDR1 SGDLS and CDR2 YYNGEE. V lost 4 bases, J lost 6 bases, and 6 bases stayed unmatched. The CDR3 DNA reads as TGTGCCAGCAGCTCACTGACAGGGTCTGAAGCTTTCTTT. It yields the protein CASSSLTGSEAFF.

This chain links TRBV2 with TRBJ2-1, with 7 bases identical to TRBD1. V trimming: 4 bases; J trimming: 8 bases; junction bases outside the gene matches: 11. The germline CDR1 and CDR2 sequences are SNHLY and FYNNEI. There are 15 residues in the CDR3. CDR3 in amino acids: CASSGSRGGMDEQFF. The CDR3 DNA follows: TGTGCCAGCAGTGGTTCCCGAGGGGGCATGGATGAGCAGTTCTTC.

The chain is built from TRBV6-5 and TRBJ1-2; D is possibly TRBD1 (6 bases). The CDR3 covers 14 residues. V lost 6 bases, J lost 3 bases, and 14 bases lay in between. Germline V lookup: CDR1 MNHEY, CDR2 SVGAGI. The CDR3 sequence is CASSSRDTHYGYTF. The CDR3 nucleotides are TGTGCCAGCAGCTCCAGGGACACCCACTATGGCTACACCTTC.

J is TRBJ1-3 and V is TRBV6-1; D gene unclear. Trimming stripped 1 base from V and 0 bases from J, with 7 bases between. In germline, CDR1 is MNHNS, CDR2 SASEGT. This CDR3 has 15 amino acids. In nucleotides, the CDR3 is TGTGCCAGCAGTGAAGACAGAACCTCTGGAAACACCATATATTTT. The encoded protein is CASSEDRTSGNTIYF.

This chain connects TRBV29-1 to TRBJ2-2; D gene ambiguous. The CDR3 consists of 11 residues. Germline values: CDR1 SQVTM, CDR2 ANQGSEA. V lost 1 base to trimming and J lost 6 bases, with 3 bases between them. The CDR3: CSVEGSGELFF. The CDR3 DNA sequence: TGCAGCGTTGAAGGGTCCGGGGAGCTGTTTTTT.

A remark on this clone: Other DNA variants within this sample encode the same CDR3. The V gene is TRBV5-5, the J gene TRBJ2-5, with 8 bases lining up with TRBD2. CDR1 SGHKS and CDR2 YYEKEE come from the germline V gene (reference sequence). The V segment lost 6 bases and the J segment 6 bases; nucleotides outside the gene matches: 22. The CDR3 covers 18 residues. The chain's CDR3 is CASTYGGTGGQFQKTQYF. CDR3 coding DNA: TGTGCCAGCACCTATGGTGGGACGGGGGGGCAATTTCAGAAGACCCAGTACTTC.

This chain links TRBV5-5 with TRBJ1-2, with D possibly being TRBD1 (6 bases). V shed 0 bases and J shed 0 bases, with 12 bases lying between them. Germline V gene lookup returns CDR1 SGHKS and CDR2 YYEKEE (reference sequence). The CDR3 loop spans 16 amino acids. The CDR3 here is CASSLAPGHPNYGYTF. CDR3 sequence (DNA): TGTGCCAGCAGCTTGGCTCCGGGACACCCTAACTATGGCTACACCTTC.

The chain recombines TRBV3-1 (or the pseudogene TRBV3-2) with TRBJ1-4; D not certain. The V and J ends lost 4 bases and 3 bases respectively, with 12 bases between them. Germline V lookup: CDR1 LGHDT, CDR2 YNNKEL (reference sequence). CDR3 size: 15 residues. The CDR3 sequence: CASSRSWPPNEKLFF. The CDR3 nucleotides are TGTGCCAGCAGCCGGTCCTGGCCCCCTAATGAAAAACTGTTTTTT.